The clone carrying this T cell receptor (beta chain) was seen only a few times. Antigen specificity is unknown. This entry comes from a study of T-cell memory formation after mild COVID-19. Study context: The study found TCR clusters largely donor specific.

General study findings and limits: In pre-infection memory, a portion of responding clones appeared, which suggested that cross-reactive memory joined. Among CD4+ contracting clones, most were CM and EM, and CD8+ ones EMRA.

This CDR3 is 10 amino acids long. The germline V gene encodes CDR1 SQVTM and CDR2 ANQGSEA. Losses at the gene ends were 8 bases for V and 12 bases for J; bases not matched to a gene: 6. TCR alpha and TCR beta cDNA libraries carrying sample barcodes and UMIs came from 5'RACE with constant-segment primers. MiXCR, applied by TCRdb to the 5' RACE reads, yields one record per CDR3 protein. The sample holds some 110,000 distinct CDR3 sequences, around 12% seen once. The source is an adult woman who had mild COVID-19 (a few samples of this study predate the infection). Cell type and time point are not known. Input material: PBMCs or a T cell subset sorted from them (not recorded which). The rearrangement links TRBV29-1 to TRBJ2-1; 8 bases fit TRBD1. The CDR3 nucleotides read TGCAGCACAGTCCAGGGGGCGCAGTTCTTC. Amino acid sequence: CSTVQGAQFF.